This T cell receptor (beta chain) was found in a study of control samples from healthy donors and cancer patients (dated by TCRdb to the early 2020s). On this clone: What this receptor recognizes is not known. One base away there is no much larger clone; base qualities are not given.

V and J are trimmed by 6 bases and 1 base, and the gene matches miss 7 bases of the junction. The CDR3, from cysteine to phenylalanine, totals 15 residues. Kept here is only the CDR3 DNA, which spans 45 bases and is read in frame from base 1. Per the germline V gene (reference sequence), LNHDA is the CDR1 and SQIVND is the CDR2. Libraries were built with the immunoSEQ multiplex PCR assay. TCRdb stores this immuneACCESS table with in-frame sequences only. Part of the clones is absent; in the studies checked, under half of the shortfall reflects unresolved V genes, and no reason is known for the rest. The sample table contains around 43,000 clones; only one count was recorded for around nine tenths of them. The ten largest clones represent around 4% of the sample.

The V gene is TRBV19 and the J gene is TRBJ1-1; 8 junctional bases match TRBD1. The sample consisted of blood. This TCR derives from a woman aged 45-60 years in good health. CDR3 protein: CASSQGAGGNTEAFF. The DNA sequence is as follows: TGTGCCAGTAGCCAGGGGGCAGGGGGGAACACTGAAGCTTTCTTT.